Listed below are T cell receptor beta chains from one sample, sequenced in a study of cytomegalovirus exposure and HLA in healthy donors. This table comes from immunoSEQ multiplex PCR, and its TCRdb copy is limited to in-frame clones, with some not included. Counted here are some 120,000 clones, around 80% occurring once; the ten biggest clones make up 0.95% to 1.4%. The sample was PBMCs. The receptors shown here come from a woman aged 25-40 years in good health and CMV-seronegative. The CDR3 runs from the conserved cysteine through the conserved F or W. D genes are given only for firm matches. Only part of the rows carry a size: once, few, many, or a class if the clone is expanded.

size: NA
V: TRBV11-3
D: NA
length: 15
J: TRBJ1-2
DNA: TGTGCCAGCAGCTTAGAAGGCCAGGGGAGCTATGGCTACACCTTC
CDR3: CASSLEGQGSYGYTF

size: NA
V: TRBV7-8
D: TRBD1
length: 17
J: TRBJ2-7
DNA: TGTGCCAGCAGCTTGGGATACAGGGGTTCCCCACCCTACGAGCAGTACTTC
CDR3: CASSLGYRGSPPYEQYF

size: NA
V: TRBV27
D: TRBD1
length: 14
J: TRBJ1-6
DNA: TGTGCCAGCAGTGACAGGGGGTATAATTCACCCCTCCACTTT
CDR3: CASSDRGYNSPLHF

size: few
V: TRBV28
D: TRBD2
length: 15
J: TRBJ2-1
DNA: TGTGCCAGCAGTTTAGCGGGAGGGCCCTTAAATGAGCAGTTCTTC
CDR3: CASSLAGGPLNEQFF

size: NA
V: TRBV6-1
D: NA
length: 12
J: TRBJ2-5
DNA: TGTGCCAGCAGTGCGGCACGGGGGACCCAGTACTTC
CDR3: CASSAARGTQYF

size: NA
V: TRBV18
D: TRBD1
length: 15
J: TRBJ1-1
DNA: TGTGCCAGCTCACCGGACAGGGTGGGGAACACTGAAGCTTTCTTT
CDR3: CASSPDRVGNTEAFF

size: NA
V: TRBV2
D: NA
length: 14
J: TRBJ1-4
DNA: TGTGCCAGCAGGTCCAGGGTAACTAATGAAAAACTGTTTTTT
CDR3: CASRSRVTNEKLFF

size: NA
V: TRBV21-1
D: NA
length: 16
J: TRBJ2-2
DNA: TGTGCCAGCAGCAAAGTGAGGACTAACACCACCGGGGAGCTGTTTTTT
CDR3: CASSKVRTNTTGELFF

size: once
V: TRBV7-9
D: NA
length: 13
J: TRBJ1-4
DNA: TGTGCCAGCAGCTACTCAACTAATGAAAAACTGTTTTTT
CDR3: CASSYSTNEKLFF

size: NA
V: TRBV18
D: NA
length: 16
J: TRBJ2-5
DNA: TGTGCCAGCTCACCAAATTCAGGGGTAGGGCAAGAGACCCAGTACTTC
CDR3: CASSPNSGVGQETQYF

size: NA
V: TRBV10-3
D: NA
length: 12
J: TRBJ1-2
DNA: TGTGCCATCAGTGACTTGAGCTATGGCTACACCTTC
CDR3: CAISDLSYGYTF

size: NA
V: TRBV27
D: NA
length: 15
J: TRBJ1-1
DNA: TGTGCCAGCAGTATCCAACAGGGCAGGGCTTCTGAAGCTTTCTTT
CDR3: CASSIQQGRASEAFF

size: few
V: TRBV4-2
D: TRBD2
length: 16
J: TRBJ2-7
DNA: TGTGCCAGCAGCCCTTCCGGCCAGCGGGGAGGCTACGAGCAGTACTTC
CDR3: CASSPSGQRGGYEQYF

size: NA
V: TRBV21-1
D: NA
length: 21
J: TRBJ1-5
DNA: TGTGCCAGCAGCAAAGGACAGGGTTTTGAGGGGTCTCCCTCCGGCGAAAAGCCCCAGCATTTT
CDR3: CASSKGQGFEGSPSGEKPQHF

size: NA
V: TRBV5-1
D: TRBD1
length: 17
J: TRBJ2-7
DNA: TGCGCCAGCAGCCCCCCCCTCGTGGGACAGGGATCCTACGAGCAGTACTTC
CDR3: CASSPPLVGQGSYEQYF

size: NA
V: TRBV19
D: TRBD2
length: 14
J: TRBJ2-4
DNA: TGTGCCAGCGCCCCGGGGGGGACCAAAAACATTCAGTACTTC
CDR3: CASAPGGTKNIQYF

size: once
V: TRBV5-1
D: NA
length: 14
J: TRBJ2-1
DNA: TGCGCCAGCAGCTTGTCGCACTTATACAATGAGCAGTTCTTC
CDR3: CASSLSHLYNEQFF

size: NA
V: TRBV5-1
D: TRBD2
length: 17
J: TRBJ2-2
DNA: TGCGCCAGCAGCCCGAATCCGGTCTGGCGGGAGCTCGGGGAGCTGTTTTTT
CDR3: CASSPNPVWRELGELFF

size: NA
V: TRBV4-1
D: TRBD1
length: 17
J: TRBJ1-3
DNA: TGCGCCAGCAGCCGCCTGCCGGACAGGCTCACTGGAAACACCATATATTTT
CDR3: CASSRLPDRLTGNTIYF

size: NA
V: TRBV7-2
D: TRBD2
length: 16
J: TRBJ2-5
DNA: TGTGCCAGCAGCTTAGATTTTAGCGGGGGTATGAAGACCCAGTACTTC
CDR3: CASSLDFSGGMKTQYF

size: medium-sized
V: TRBV4-3
D: TRBD2
length: 15
J: TRBJ2-1
DNA: TGCGCCAGCAGCTACGGACTAGCGGGAGGGAATGAGCAGTTCTTC
CDR3: CASSYGLAGGNEQFF

size: NA
V: TRBV4-1
D: TRBD1
length: 16
J: TRBJ1-4
DNA: TGCGCCAGCAGCCAATTTACAGGGGGCGTGAGTGAAAAACTGTTTTTT
CDR3: CASSQFTGGVSEKLFF

size: NA
V: TRBV11-2
D: NA
length: 17
J: TRBJ2-7
DNA: TGTGCCAGCAGCTTATTATTCAGAGCGGGCGACTCCTACGAGCAGTACTTC
CDR3: CASSLLFRAGDSYEQYF

size: NA
V: TRBV10-3
D: TRBD2
length: 19
J: TRBJ2-3
DNA: TGTGCCATCAGTGGACTAGCGGGGGGGGAATACCTTAGCACAGATACGCAGTATTTT
CDR3: CAISGLAGGEYLSTDTQYF

size: NA
V: TRBV6-1
D: NA
length: 14
J: TRBJ2-3
DNA: TGTGCCAGCAGTGCGGGGTGGAGCACAGATACGCAGTATTTT
CDR3: CASSAGWSTDTQYF

size: NA
V: TRBV19
D: NA
length: 14
J: TRBJ2-7
DNA: TGTGCCAGTAGTCCTAGACAGGACCCGTACGAGCAGTACTTC
CDR3: CASSPRQDPYEQYF

size: NA
V: TRBV25-1
D: NA
length: 13
J: TRBJ2-3
DNA: TGTGCCAGCAGGAACACCGCGGGAGATACGCAGTATTTT
CDR3: CASRNTAGDTQYF

size: NA
V: TRBV29-1
D: TRBD1
length: 14
J: TRBJ2-3
DNA: TGCAGCGTTGTAGTACAGGGGGCAGCAGATACGCAGTATTTT
CDR3: CSVVVQGAADTQYF

size: NA
V: TRBV4-2
D: TRBD2
length: 15
J: TRBJ2-7
DNA: TGTGCCAGCAGCCAGGGTATTAGCGGGGGGTACGAGCAGTACTTC
CDR3: CASSQGISGGYEQYF

size: once
V: TRBV30
D: NA
length: 15
J: TRBJ1-5
DNA: TGTGCCTGGAGTGCGCAGGGCATCGGCAATCAGCCCCAGCATTTT
CDR3: CAWSAQGIGNQPQHF

size: NA
V: TRBV27
D: NA
length: 15
J: TRBJ1-5
DNA: TGTGCCAGCAGTCTAAGACCTGAGGGCAATCAGCCCCAGCATTTT
CDR3: CASSLRPEGNQPQHF

size: NA
V: TRBV4-3
D: TRBD1
length: 15
J: TRBJ2-2
DNA: TGCGCCAGCAAGAGTGGGACAGGGTCGCCCGGGGAGCTGTTTTTT
CDR3: CASKSGTGSPGELFF

size: NA
V: TRBV6-1
D: NA
length: 14
J: TRBJ1-2
DNA: TGTGCCAGCAGTGAAATCACGGGGAACTATGGCTACACCTTC
CDR3: CASSEITGNYGYTF

size: NA
V: TRBV5-4
D: NA
length: 12
J: TRBJ2-3
DNA: TGTGCCAGCAGCTTGACAGCAGATACGCAGTATTTT
CDR3: CASSLTADTQYF

size: NA
V: TRBV7-9
D: NA
length: 15
J: TRBJ1-1
DNA: TGTGCCAGCAGCTTAGTTATCGGGGAGAACACTGAAGCTTTCTTT
CDR3: CASSLVIGENTEAFF

size: NA
V: TRBV4-2
D: NA
length: 18
J: TRBJ2-7
DNA: TGTGCCAGCAGCCAAGATCCGTCAAGCGCAGGGATCGCCTACGAGCAGTACTTC
CDR3: CASSQDPSSAGIAYEQYF

size: NA
V: TRBV6-5
D: TRBD1
length: 15
J: TRBJ2-4
DNA: TGTGCCAGCAGTTATCTACAGGGGGCGGGAAACATTCAGTACTTC
CDR3: CASSYLQGAGNIQYF

size: NA
V: TRBV15
D: TRBD2
length: 13
J: TRBJ2-1
DNA: TGTGCCACCAGCCGAGTTACTAGCGATGAGCAGTTCTTC
CDR3: CATSRVTSDEQFF

size: NA
V: TRBV13
D: NA
length: 14
J: TRBJ1-2
DNA: TGTGCCAGCAGACTCGGACTGACCAACTATGGCTACACCTTC
CDR3: CASRLGLTNYGYTF

size: NA
V: TRBV5-1
D: NA
length: 13
J: TRBJ1-1
DNA: TGCGCCAGCAGGGGTGGAGGGAACACTGAAGCTTTCTTT
CDR3: CASRGGGNTEAFF

size: NA
V: TRBV28
D: TRBD1
length: 16
J: TRBJ1-1
DNA: TGTGCCAGCAGTCCACACCAGACAGGGGGAAGGACTGAAGCTTTCTTT
CDR3: CASSPHQTGGRTEAFF

size: NA
V: TRBV2
D: TRBD1
length: 14
J: TRBJ1-4
DNA: TGTGCCAGCACCGGACAGGGTATAGGTGAAAAACTGTTTTTT
CDR3: CASTGQGIGEKLFF

size: NA
V: TRBV5-1
D: NA
length: 14
J: TRBJ2-1
DNA: TGCGCCAGCAGCTTTGGACTGGAGTACAATGAGCAGTTCTTC
CDR3: CASSFGLEYNEQFF

size: NA
V: TRBV18
D: NA
length: 16
J: TRBJ1-2
DNA: TGTGCCAGCTCACCTATGGCGGACAGAGCTAACTATGGCTACACCTTC
CDR3: CASSPMADRANYGYTF